The entry that follows covers one TCR beta chain sequence. CDR3 length equals 16 residues. With 3 bases clipped from V and 4 bases from J, the junction kept 9 bases outside the gene matches. Germline CDR1 reads MNHEY; CDR2 reads SMNVEV (reference sequence). The data were obtained in a study of T cell changes during pregnancy in multiple sclerosis. Produced via immunoSEQ multiplex PCR; TCRdb's table is partial and in-frame only. The sample shows 40,000 to 60,000 clones, around nine tenths of them seen only once. The material sequenced was CD4+ T cells from peripheral blood mononuclear cells, taken before pregnancy. The TCR was taken from a female donor with multiple sclerosis, enrolled in a pregnancy study. The chain links TRBV27 to TRBJ2-5; TRBD2 matches 9 bases. CDR3 nucleotides: TGTGCCAGCAGTTTCTCGACTAGCGGTCTCCGAGAGACCCAGTACTTC. It translates to CASSFSTSGLRETQYF.